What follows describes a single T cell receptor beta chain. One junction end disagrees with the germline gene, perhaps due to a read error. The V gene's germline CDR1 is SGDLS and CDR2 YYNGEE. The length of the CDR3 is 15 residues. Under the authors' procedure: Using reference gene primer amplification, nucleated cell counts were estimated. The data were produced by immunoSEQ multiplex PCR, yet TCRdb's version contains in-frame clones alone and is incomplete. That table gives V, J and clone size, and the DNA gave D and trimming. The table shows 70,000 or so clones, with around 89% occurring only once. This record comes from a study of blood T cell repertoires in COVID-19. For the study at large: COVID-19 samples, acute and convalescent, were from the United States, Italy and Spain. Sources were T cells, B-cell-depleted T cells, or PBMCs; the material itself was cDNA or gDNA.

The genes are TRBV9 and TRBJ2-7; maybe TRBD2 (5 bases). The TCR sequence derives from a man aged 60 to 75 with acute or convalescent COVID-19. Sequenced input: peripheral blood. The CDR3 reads CASSPGMIVSHEQYF. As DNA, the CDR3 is TGTGCCAGCAGCCCGGGGATGATAGTCTCCCACGAGCAGTACTTC.